What follows describes a single TCR beta chain. Germline V gene data show CDR1 as ENHRY and CDR2 as SYGVKD. There are 15 residues in the CDR3. Trimming removed 3 bases from V and 5 bases from J, with 15 bases in between. This sample is part of a study of tumor-infiltrating lymphocytes in primary liver carcinoma. The overall study: Productive TCRbeta read counts per sample ran from roughly 3.65 to 7.13 million and were similar across tissue types.

Scientists recovered RNA and DNA together from around 20-30 mg of unsorted bulk tissue. Patients diagnosed with primary liver carcinoma received treatment through surgical resection. A constant-region primer served to make TCR beta cDNA from approximately 490 ng total RNA. ARM-PCR was slightly modified, and three nested multiplex PCR rounds with it gave rise to the TCR beta libraries. It was with TRBV1-TRBV30 forward primers and a C-beta reverse primer that the first two PCR rounds were run, at roughly 11 cycles each. Using its own MiXCR run on the multiplex PCR reads, TCRdb lists one record per CDR3 protein. The table shows approximately 37,000 distinct CDR3 sequences, with just under 75% occurring only once.

The receptor comes from a man in his forties with primary liver carcinoma and hepatitis B virus infection. The V and J genes are TRBV10-3 and TRBJ2-3; D may be TRBD2 (6 bases). Sequenced: liver tumor tissue from sampling region 4. Stated subset: tumor region T4, right-lateral pole. The DNA for the CDR3 is TGTGCCATCAGTGAAGCAAGCGGGTACAGAGATACGCAGTATTTT. This encodes CAISEASGYRDTQYF.